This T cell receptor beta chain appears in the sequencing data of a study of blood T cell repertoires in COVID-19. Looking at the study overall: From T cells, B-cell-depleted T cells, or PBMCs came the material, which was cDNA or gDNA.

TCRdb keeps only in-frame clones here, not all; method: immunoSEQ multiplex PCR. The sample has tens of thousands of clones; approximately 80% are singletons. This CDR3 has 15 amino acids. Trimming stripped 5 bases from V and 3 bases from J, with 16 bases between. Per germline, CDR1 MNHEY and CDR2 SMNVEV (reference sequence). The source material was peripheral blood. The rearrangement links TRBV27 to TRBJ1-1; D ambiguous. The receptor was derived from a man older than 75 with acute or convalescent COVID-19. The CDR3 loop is CASSHGRPGDTEAFF. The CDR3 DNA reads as TGTGCCAGCAGTCACGGACGCCCCGGGGACACTGAAGCTTTCTTT.